This passage covers 31 T cell receptor beta chains from one sample sequenced in a study of control samples from healthy donors and cancer patients. Sequencing used immunoSEQ multiplex PCR; TCRdb keeps in-frame clones, though not all of them. Here the sample spans about 190,000 clones, around 90% being singletons. The source material was blood. The receptors were gathered from a man under 40 in good health.

V gene TRBV13 combines with J gene TRBJ1-1; D possibly corresponds to TRBD1 (6 bases). V lost 4 bases and J lost 7, with 10 bases in between. The CDR3 spans 12 residues. Germline CDR1 reads PRHDT; CDR2 reads FYEKMQ (reference sequence). The CDR3 bases are TGTGCCAGCAGCTCCGGGACAAGTGAAGCTTTCTTT. This translates into CASSSGTSEAFF.

The genes are TRBV6-5 and TRBJ2-7; D may match TRBD1 or TRBD2 (5 bases each). The germline CDR1 and CDR2 sequences are MNHEY and SVGAGI. The CDR3 contains 12 residues. V lost 8 bases and J lost 0, with 8 bases in between. The DNA for the CDR3 is TGTGCCAGCGGGGACGGCTCCTACGAGCAGTACTTC. Amino acid sequence: CASGDGSYEQYF.

The rearrangement links TRBV5-1 to TRBJ1-2; D is unresolved. Looked up from germline, CDR1 is SGHRS and CDR2 is YFSETQ. The CDR3 length is 14 residues. Trimming took 3 bases from V and 7 from J, leaving 16 bases between them. CDR3 sequence: CASSSVEGGSGYTF. The CDR3 nucleotides read TGCGCCAGCAGCTCGGTGGAGGGCGGCAGTGGCTACACCTTC.

V is TRBV4-1 and J is TRBJ1-5, with D unclear. Germline CDR1 is MGHRA and CDR2 is YSYEKL. Trimming pared 1 base from V and 0 bases from J, leaving 13 bases between. The CDR3 length is 17 residues. DNA for the CDR3: TGCGCCAGCAGCCAAGTCGCCAGCAGTTATAGCAATCAGCCCCAGCATTTT. Translating gives CASSQVASSYSNQPQHF.

V usage is TRBV6-5 and J usage is TRBJ2-2; D uncertain. Germline V gene sequence: CDR1 MNHEY, CDR2 SVGAGI. This CDR3 has 14 residues. V was cut by 0 bases and J by 6 bases, with 8 bases left in between. DNA for the CDR3: TGTGCCAGCAGTTACTCGACCGGAGCCGGGGAGCTGTTTTTT. It codes for CASSYSTGAGELFF.

The gene calls are TRBV3-1 (or the pseudogene TRBV3-2) and TRBJ2-3; either TRBD1 or TRBD2 may supply D (5 bases each). The CDR3 totals 16 residues. Germline V lookup: CDR1 LGHDT, CDR2 YNNKEL (reference sequence). V was clipped by 0 bases and J by 0 bases, with 10 bases between them. The CDR3 coding sequence is TGTGCCAGCAGCCAAGATGGGACCTATAGCACAGATACGCAGTATTTT. Residues: CASSQDGTYSTDTQYF.

This clone was found once. The V and J genes are TRBV5-4 and TRBJ1-6, with no clear D. The V and J ends lost 5 bases and 7 bases respectively, with 13 bases between them. This CDR3 contains 14 residues. Germline CDR1 reads SGHNT; CDR2 reads YYREEE (reference sequence). The CDR3 DNA is TGTGCCAGCAGTTTTAGGGTCGGGAATTCACCCCTCCACTTT. This sequence encodes CASSFRVGNSPLHF.

The V and J genes are TRBV7-2 and TRBJ1-2; no reliable D call. Per germline, CDR1 SGHTA and CDR2 FQGNSA. V was shortened by 2 bases and J by 4 bases, with 11 bases between the two germline ends. The CDR3 covers 14 residues. CDR3 sequence (DNA): TGTGCCAGCAGCTTATCGGAAGGGTTCTATGGCTACACCTTC. Encoded protein: CASSLSEGFYGYTF.

The gene calls are TRBV6-6 and TRBJ1-5; D is unresolved. CDR3 size: 12 residues. Germline values: CDR1 MNHNY, CDR2 SVGAGI (reference sequence). V was cut by 6 bases and J by 4 bases, with 7 bases left in between. The DNA of the CDR3 is TGTGCCAGCAGCCCACCTAATCAGCCCCAGCATTTT. This codes for CASSPPNQPQHF.

This clone was found once. This chain connects TRBV28 to TRBJ1-5, with TRBD1 matching 7 bases. V lost 5 bases to trimming and J lost 6 bases; unmatched junction nucleotides: 10. The CDR3 has 15 amino acids. Germline V CDR1 and CDR2: MDHEN, SYDVKM. The CDR3 DNA reads as TGTGCCAGCAGTCTTCCCGCGACAGGGAGTCAGCCCCAGCATTTT. It yields the protein CASSLPATGSQPQHF.

This sequence joins TRBV5-1 and TRBJ2-7; the D is unclear. In germline, CDR1 is SGHRS, CDR2 YFSETQ. The CDR3 has 15 amino acids. Deletions cut 0 bases from V and 2 bases from J, with 12 bases between. The CDR3 region is CASSLDASSAYEQYF. Here the CDR3 DNA reads TGCGCCAGCAGCTTGGATGCGTCCTCTGCCTACGAGCAGTACTTC.

The chain joins TRBV3-1 (or the pseudogene TRBV3-2) to TRBJ1-6, with 7 bases aligning to TRBD1. CDR3 size: 18 residues. Germline V lookup: CDR1 LGHDT, CDR2 YNNKEL (reference sequence). The V segment lost 3 bases and the J segment 2 bases; nucleotides outside the gene matches: 10. The CDR3 protein is CASSQRGQPRAYNSPLHF. CDR3 nucleotides: TGTGCCAGCAGCCAGAGGGGGCAGCCTAGGGCCTATAATTCACCCCTCCACTTT.

The chain uses TRBV9 and TRBJ1-3; no clear D. V was trimmed by 0 bases and J by 0 bases, leaving 7 bases between them. The CDR3 extends over 15 amino acids. Looked up from germline, CDR1 is SGDLS and CDR2 is YYNGEE. This CDR3 is CASSVGPGSGNTIYF. In nucleotides, the CDR3 is TGTGCCAGCAGCGTAGGTCCGGGCTCTGGAAACACCATATATTTT.

J is TRBJ1-1 and V is TRBV5-1, with D perhaps matching TRBD1 (5 bases). Germline lookup yields CDR1 SGHRS and CDR2 YFSETQ. The CDR3 length is 13 residues. V shed 5 bases and J shed 0 bases, with 8 bases lying between them. The DNA for the CDR3 is TGCGCCAGCAGACCAGGGATGAACACTGAAGCTTTCTTT. Protein: CASRPGMNTEAFF. Supplemented by reference TRBV5-1 and TRBJ1-1, the full variable domain reads KAGVTQTPRYLIKTRGQQVTLSCSPISGHRSVSWYQQTPGQGLQFLFEYFSETQRNKGNFPGRFSGRQFSNSRSEMNVSTLELGDSALYLCASRPGMNTEAFFGQGTRLTVV.

The chain employs TRBV5-6 and TRBJ1-6, with D perhaps matching TRBD1 (5 bases). The CDR3 is 14 amino acids. V gave up 0 bases and J gave up 10 bases, with 11 bases separating them. The germline V gene encodes CDR1 SGHDT and CDR2 YYEEEE. The CDR3 here is CASSLGRVGSPLHF. The CDR3 DNA reads as TGTGCCAGCAGCTTGGGCAGGGTGGGGTCACCCCTCCACTTT.

The CDR3 DNA is TGTGCCAGCAGTCCCTTAGCGGGATTAAATAAGGACGAGCAGTACTTC. It translates to CASSPLAGLNKDEQYF. This chain joins TRBV27 and TRBJ2-7; 8 bases align to TRBD2. V trimming: 5 bases; J trimming: 5 bases; junction bases outside the gene matches: 14. CDR1 and CDR2 from the germline V gene are MNHEY and SMNVEV (reference sequence). This CDR3 region has 16 residues.

This clone was detected once. The rearrangement joins TRBV12-3 or TRBV12-4 to TRBJ2-7; D gene uncertain. This CDR3 spans 12 amino acids. Trimming took 6 bases from V and 0 from J, leaving 6 bases between them. CDR3 DNA sequence: TGTGCCAGCAGCCGCAGCTCCTACGAGCAGTACTTC. Translated, it gives CASSRSSYEQYF.

The genes are TRBV11-2 and TRBJ2-7, with TRBD2 matching 8 bases. Germline V gene sequence: CDR1 SGHAT, CDR2 FQNNGV. J was trimmed by 4 bases and V by 7 bases; bases with no gene match: 6. There are 13 residues in the CDR3. CDR3 in DNA: TGTGCCAGCACCCCCGGGGGGGGGTACGAGCAGTACTTC. Amino acid sequence: CASTPGGGYEQYF.

The chain employs TRBV9 and TRBJ1-2, with D possibly TRBD1 on 6 matching bases. CDR1 and CDR2 from the germline V gene are SGDLS and YYNGEE. V lost 3 bases to trimming and J lost 7 bases, with 13 bases between them. The CDR3 is made up of 13 amino acids. The CDR3: CASSDSGARGYTF. CDR3 in DNA: TGTGCCAGCAGCGACTCAGGGGCTCGTGGCTACACCTTC.

V and J are TRBV30 and TRBJ2-3; D call uncertain. The germline V and J ends were trimmed by 2 bases and 1 base, with 4 bases remaining between them. Germline V gives CDR1 GTSNPN, CDR2 SVGIG (reference sequence). The CDR3 totals 12 residues. This chain's CDR3 is CAWSIGTDTQYF. The CDR3 nucleotides are TGTGCCTGGAGTATTGGCACAGATACGCAGTATTTT.

This chain joins TRBV7-9 and TRBJ2-4, with D possibly matching TRBD1 (5 bases). CDR3 length equals 16 residues. Germline values: CDR1 SEHNR, CDR2 FQNEAQ (reference sequence). The V gene lost 5 bases and the J gene lost 0 bases, with 14 bases spanning the gap. The CDR3 loop reads CASSPQGRSAKNIQYF. The CDR3 region has the DNA TGTGCCAGCAGCCCCCAGGGAAGATCAGCCAAAAACATTCAGTACTTC.

This clone has more than one count but fewer than ten. V usage is TRBV4-1 and J usage is TRBJ1-5; possibly TRBD1 for D (6 bases). The CDR3 is 16 amino acids. V lost 1 base to trimming and J lost 6 bases, with 16 bases between them. CDR1 is MGHRA, CDR2 YSYEKL, per germline. The CDR3 DNA sequence: TGCGCCAGCAGCCAAGGCCGAGGGGGGGCCGTTCAGCCCCAGCATTTT. Encoded protein: CASSQGRGGAVQPQHF.

The chain is built from TRBV6-5 and TRBJ1-2; TRBD1 matches at 7 bases. Trimming removed 2 bases from V and 8 bases from J; junction bases left unmatched: 11. Germline V gives CDR1 MNHEY, CDR2 SVGAGI. The CDR3 is 15 amino acids. The CDR3 sequence is CASSYGRGVNFGYTF. The DNA for the CDR3 is TGTGCCAGCAGTTACGGCAGGGGGGTTAACTTCGGCTACACCTTC.

With regard to this clone: The sample contains more than one DNA sequence encoding this CDR3. This chain uses TRBV10-3 with TRBJ1-6, with TRBD1 matching over 11 bases. The CDR3 contains 14 residues. Losses at the gene ends were 6 bases for V and 10 bases for J; bases not matched to a gene: 5. Germline V lookup: CDR1 ENHRY, CDR2 SYGVKD. In DNA, the CDR3 is TGTGCCATCAGGCCGGGACAGGGGGTATCACCCCTCCACTTT. It is translated as CAIRPGQGVSPLHF.

This clone was counted a single time. The chain carries TRBV19 and TRBJ2-1; the D gene is possibly TRBD1 (6 bases). Trimming took 3 bases from V and 9 from J, leaving 6 bases between them. The CDR3 runs to 11 residues. Germline CDR1 LNHDA, CDR2 SQIVND (reference sequence). The CDR3 sequence is CASSIRGEQFF. CDR3 coding DNA: TGTGCCAGTAGTATCAGGGGTGAGCAGTTCTTC.

This clone was observed once. The chain couples TRBV13 to TRBJ2-2, with unresolved D. This CDR3 has 16 residues. Trimming removed 1 base at V and 1 base at J, with 10 bases between. The germline V gene has CDR1 PRHDT and CDR2 FYEKMQ (reference sequence). This CDR3 reads CASSLVSQENTGELFF. In DNA, the CDR3 is TGTGCCAGCAGCTTAGTAAGTCAAGAGAACACCGGGGAGCTGTTTTTT. Drawing the rest from reference TRBV13 and TRBJ2-2, the complete variable domain is AAGVIQSPRHLIKEKRETATLKCYPIPRHDTVYWYQQGPGQDPQFLISFYEKMQSDKGSIPDRFSAQQFSDYHSELNMSSLELGDSALYFCASSLVSQENTGELFFGEGSRLTVL.

This chain links TRBV7-3 with TRBJ2-3; unclear D gene. This CDR3 spans 14 amino acids. Germline assignment: CDR1 SGHTA and CDR2 FQGTGA. V shed 1 base and J shed 0 bases, with 5 bases lying between them. The CDR3 is CASSLRASTDTQYF. As DNA, the CDR3 is TGTGCCAGCAGCTTAAGGGCTAGCACAGATACGCAGTATTTT.

The chain employs TRBV3-1 (or the pseudogene TRBV3-2) and TRBJ1-1; TRBD1 is a possible D gene (5 bases). The V and J ends lost 0 bases and 5 bases respectively, with 10 bases between them. The CDR3 is made up of 14 amino acids. From germline, CDR1 is LGHDT and CDR2 YNNKEL (reference sequence). The CDR3 coding sequence is TGTGCCAGCAGCCAAGATATGCGGGGGACTGAAGCTTTCTTT. It specifies CASSQDMRGTEAFF.

The chain combines TRBV19 with TRBJ2-4; possibly TRBD1 for D (7 bases). The CDR3 consists of 15 residues. The ends were cut back, 9 bases at V and 8 bases at J, with 23 bases in the middle. Germline assignment: CDR1 LNHDA and CDR2 SQIVND (reference sequence). CDR3 in DNA: TGTGCCAGCTCGGTGGAGGACAGGTGGGAGGACATTCAGTACTTC. The encoded protein is CASSVEDRWEDIQYF.

The rearrangement links TRBV24-1 to TRBJ2-7, with 11 bases fitting TRBD2. The CDR3 totals 15 residues. CDR1 KGHDR and CDR2 SFDVKD come from the germline V gene. V dropped 9 bases and J dropped 3; count of bases not matched to a gene: 9. The CDR3 region is CATRVSSGGLYEQYF. The CDR3 bases are TGTGCCACCCGAGTTTCTAGCGGGGGGCTCTACGAGCAGTACTTC.

There are a few counts of this clone. The chain combines TRBV28 with TRBJ1-2, with D perhaps matching TRBD1 (6 bases). Germline lookup yields CDR1 MDHEN and CDR2 SYDVKM. CDR3 length equals 14 residues. V lost 8 bases, J lost 8 bases, and 21 bases lay in between. CDR3 coding DNA: TGTGCCAGCGTTGCTACCCCGGGGGCGGGGGGCTACACCTTC. As protein: CASVATPGAGGYTF.